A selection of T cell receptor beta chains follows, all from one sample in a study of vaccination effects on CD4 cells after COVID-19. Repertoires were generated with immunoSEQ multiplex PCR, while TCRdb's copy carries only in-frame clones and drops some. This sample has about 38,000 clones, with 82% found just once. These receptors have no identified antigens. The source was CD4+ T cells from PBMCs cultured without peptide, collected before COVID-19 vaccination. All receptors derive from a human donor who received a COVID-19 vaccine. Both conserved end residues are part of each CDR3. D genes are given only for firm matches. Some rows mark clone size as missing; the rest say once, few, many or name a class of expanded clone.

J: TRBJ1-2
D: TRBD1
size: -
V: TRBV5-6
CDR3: CASSWDRGTYGYTF
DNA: TGTGCCAGCAGCTGGGACAGGGGGACCTATGGCTACACCTTC

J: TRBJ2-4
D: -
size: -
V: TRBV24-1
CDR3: CATSDSGPSLNIQYF
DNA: TGTGCCACCAGTGATTCGGGACCCAGCCTCAACATTCAGTACTTC

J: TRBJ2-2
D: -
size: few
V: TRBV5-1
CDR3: CASSPQNRAATGELFF
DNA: TGCGCCAGCAGCCCCCAGAACAGGGCGGCCACCGGGGAGCTGTTTTTT

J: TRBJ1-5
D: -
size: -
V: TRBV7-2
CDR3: CASSLMVGYQPQHF
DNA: TGTGCCAGCAGCCTCATGGTGGGGTATCAGCCCCAGCATTTT

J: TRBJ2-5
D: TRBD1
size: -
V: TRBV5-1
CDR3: CASSPGTGDQETQYF
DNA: TGCGCCAGCAGCCCCGGGACAGGGGACCAAGAGACCCAGTACTTC

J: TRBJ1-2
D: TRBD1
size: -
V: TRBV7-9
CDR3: CASSLGQTNYGYTF
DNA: TGTGCCAGCAGCTTGGGACAGACTAACTATGGCTACACCTTC

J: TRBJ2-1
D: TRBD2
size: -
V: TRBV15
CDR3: CATSRDSGGRDEQFF
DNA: TGTGCCACCAGCAGAGATAGCGGGGGGAGAGATGAGCAGTTCTTC

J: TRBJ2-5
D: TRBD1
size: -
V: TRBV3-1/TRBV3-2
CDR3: CASSSLRDRGQETQYF
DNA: TGTGCCAGCAGCTCCCTCCGAGACAGGGGGCAAGAGACCCAGTACTTC

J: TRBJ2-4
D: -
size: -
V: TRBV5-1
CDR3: CASSLKSGPGVVKNIQYF
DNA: TGCGCCAGCAGCTTGAAAAGTGGGCCTGGGGTTGTCAAAAACATTCAGTACTTC

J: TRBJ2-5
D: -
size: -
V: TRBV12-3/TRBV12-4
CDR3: CASSYRTGETQYF
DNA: TGTGCCAGCAGTTACCGAACGGGAGAGACCCAGTACTTC

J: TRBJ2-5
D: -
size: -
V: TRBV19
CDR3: CASSIDRTYRETQYF
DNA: TGTGCCAGTAGTATAGATCGAACATATAGGGAGACCCAGTACTTC

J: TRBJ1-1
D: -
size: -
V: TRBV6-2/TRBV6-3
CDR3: CASSYSTSEAFF
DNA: TGTGCCAGCAGTTACTCGACGTCTGAAGCTTTCTTT

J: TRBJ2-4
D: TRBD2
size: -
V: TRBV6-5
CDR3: CASSFASGDIQYF
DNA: TGTGCCAGCAGTTTCGCTAGCGGGGACATTCAGTACTTC

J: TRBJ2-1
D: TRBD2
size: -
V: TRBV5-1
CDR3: CASSTGSGGFNEQFF
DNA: TGCGCCAGCAGCACCGGTAGCGGGGGGTTCAATGAGCAGTTCTTC

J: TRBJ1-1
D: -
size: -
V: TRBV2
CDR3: CASIPDRNTEAFF
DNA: TGTGCCAGCATCCCCGACAGGAACACTGAAGCTTTCTTT